This TCR beta chain was documented in a study of response to subunit inactivated influenza vaccine. Using its own MiXCR run on the RT-PCR reads, TCRdb lists one record per CDR3 protein. The repertoire holds hundreds of thousands of distinct CDR3 sequences, with 15% to 18% as singletons. V lost 3 bases and J lost 6, with 17 bases in between. Germline CDR1 DFQATT, CDR2 SNEGSKA (reference sequence). CDR3 size: 14 residues. Specimen: PBMCs from blood, collected approximately 12 days after vaccination. The J gene is TRBJ1-2, the V gene TRBV20-1, with a weak D call TRBD1 (6 bases). The clonotype comes from a man aged 50-60 years who received an inactivated influenza vaccine. The CDR3: CSARNPTGIHGYTF. For the CDR3, the DNA is TGCAGTGCTAGGAATCCCACAGGGATTCATGGCTACACCTTC.